The source of this T cell receptor beta chain is a study of OX40 agonist ivuxolimab in advanced cancers. Study background: The study treated patients with ivuxolimab, an agonistic anti-OX40 (CD134) antibody. Cohort: approximately 79% men, mean age approximately 60, aged roughly 23 to 90.

Comments on this clone: Antigen specificity is unknown.

Trimming cost V 5 bases and J 4 bases; bases outside gene matches: 12. This CDR3 has 16 residues. Germline V lookup: CDR1 SGHRS, CDR2 YFSETQ. Whole-study findings and limits: The study observed clonal expansion of CD4+ and CD8+ blood T cells by week 6 at 0.1 to 3.0 mg/kg.

Repertoires were generated with immunoSEQ multiplex PCR, while TCRdb's copy carries only in-frame clones and drops some. The sample shows about 48,000 clones, about 83% of them seen only once. The specimen comprised CD4+ or CD8+ T cells sorted from blood, sampled in a trial of the OX40 agonist ivuxolimab. The sequence was obtained from an adult with an advanced solid tumor such as melanoma, head and neck, liver or kidney cancer. This chain links TRBV5-1 with TRBJ2-5; 9 nucleotides align to TRBD1. The CDR3 here is CASRNGHGQGIETQYF. The CDR3 DNA reads as TGCGCCAGCAGGAATGGACACGGACAGGGGATAGAGACCCAGTACTTC.